This TCR beta chain was captured in a study of early T cells in non-severe SARS-CoV-2 infection. Study as a whole: Chains were not paired, and sequencing was done on bulk RNA from unsorted whole blood.

This clonotype was found many times. Its antigen is not known. CDR3 length equals 14 residues. Unmatched junction bases numbered 8, after V lost 5 bases and J lost 6 bases. Individual cDNA molecules carried attached unique molecular identifiers. TCRdb passed the 5' RACE reads through MiXCR, listing each CDR3 protein once. The sample lists some 91,000 distinct CDR3 sequences, approximately 15% occurring once. General study points: In VDJdb matching, anti-spike CD8 responses were favored while private and CD4 specificities went missing.

The chain recombines TRBV12-3 or TRBV12-4 with TRBJ2-3, with 7 bases matching TRBD1. The specimen sequenced was whole blood. This clonotype was sampled from an adult who was a healthcare worker with PCR-confirmed SARS-CoV-2 infection or an uninfected control (not recorded which). DNA of the CDR3: TGTGCCAGCAGTCCACGACAGGGAGATGATACGCAGTATTTT. Protein: CASSPRQGDDTQYF.